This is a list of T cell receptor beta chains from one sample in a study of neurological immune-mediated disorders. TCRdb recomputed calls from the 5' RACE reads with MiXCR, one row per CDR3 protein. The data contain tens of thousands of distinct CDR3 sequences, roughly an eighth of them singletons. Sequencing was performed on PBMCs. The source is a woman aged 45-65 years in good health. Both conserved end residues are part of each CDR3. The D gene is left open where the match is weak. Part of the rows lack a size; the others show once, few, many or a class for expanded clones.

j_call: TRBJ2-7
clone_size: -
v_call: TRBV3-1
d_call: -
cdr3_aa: CASSQVGSGESFYEQYF
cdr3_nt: TGTGCCAGCAGCCAAGTTGGATCGGGAGAAAGCTTCTACGAGCAGTACTTC

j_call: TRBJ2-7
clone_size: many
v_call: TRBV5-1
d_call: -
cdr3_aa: CASSLGSSRDEQYF
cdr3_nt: TGCGCCAGCAGCTTGGGGTCATCTAGGGACGAGCAGTACTTC

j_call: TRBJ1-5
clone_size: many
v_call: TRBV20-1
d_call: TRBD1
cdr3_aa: CSMRQGSDQPQHF
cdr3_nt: TGCAGCATGAGACAGGGTTCGGATCAGCCCCAGCATTTT

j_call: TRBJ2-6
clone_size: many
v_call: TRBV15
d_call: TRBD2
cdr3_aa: CATSRALTGGSGANVLTF
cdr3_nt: TGTGCCACCAGCAGAGCCTTAACGGGAGGCTCTGGGGCCAACGTCCTGACTTTC

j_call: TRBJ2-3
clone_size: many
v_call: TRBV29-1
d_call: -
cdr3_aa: CSVEGTVSTDTQYF
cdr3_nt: TGCAGCGTTGAGGGGACGGTTAGCACAGATACGCAGTATTTT

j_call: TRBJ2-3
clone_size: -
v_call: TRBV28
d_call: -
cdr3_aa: CASSLRSPDTQYF
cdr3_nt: TGTGCCAGCAGTTTGAGGAGCCCAGATACGCAGTATTTT

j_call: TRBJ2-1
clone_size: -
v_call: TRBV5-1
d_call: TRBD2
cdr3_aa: CASSPGLAGWNEQFF
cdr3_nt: TGCGCCAGCAGCCCCGGACTAGCGGGGTGGAATGAGCAGTTCTTC

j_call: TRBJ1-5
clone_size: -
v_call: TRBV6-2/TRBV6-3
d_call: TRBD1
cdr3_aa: CASSADRGRNQPQHF
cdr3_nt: TGTGCCAGCAGTGCAGACAGGGGGCGGAATCAGCCCCAGCATTTT

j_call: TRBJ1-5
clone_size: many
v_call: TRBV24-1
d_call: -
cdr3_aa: CATSDSNQPQHF
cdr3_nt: TGTGCCACCAGTGACTCTAATCAGCCCCAGCATTTT

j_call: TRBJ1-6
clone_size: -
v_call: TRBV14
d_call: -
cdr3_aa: CASSLSGDSSSYNSPLHF
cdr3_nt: TGTGCCAGCAGTCTTTCGGGGGACTCGAGCTCCTATAATTCACCCCTCCACTTT

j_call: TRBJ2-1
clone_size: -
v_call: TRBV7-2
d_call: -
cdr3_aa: CASRGELGTYNEQFF
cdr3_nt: TGTGCCAGCCGTGGAGAACTAGGCACCTACAATGAGCAGTTCTTC

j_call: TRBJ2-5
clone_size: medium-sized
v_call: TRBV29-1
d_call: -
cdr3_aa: CSVGKGDQETQYF
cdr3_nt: TGCAGCGTTGGGAAGGGCGATCAAGAGACCCAGTACTTC

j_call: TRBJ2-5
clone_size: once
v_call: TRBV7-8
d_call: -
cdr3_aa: CASSLAGQTRYF
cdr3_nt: TGTGCCAGCAGTTTAGCCGGCCAGACCCGGTACTTC

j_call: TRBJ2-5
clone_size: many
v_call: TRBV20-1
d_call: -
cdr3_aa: CSARPGETQYF
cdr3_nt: TGCAGTGCTAGGCCTGGGGAGACCCAGTACTTC

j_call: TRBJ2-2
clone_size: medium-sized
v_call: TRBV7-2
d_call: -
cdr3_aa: CASSSSLTFWGGRNTGELFF
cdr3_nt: TGTGCCAGCAGCTCTAGCCTAACATTTTGGGGGGGGCGGAACACCGGGGAGCTGTTTTTT

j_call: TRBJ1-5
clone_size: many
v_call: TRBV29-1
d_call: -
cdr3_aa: CSVAGAGDQPQHF
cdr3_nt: TGCAGCGTTGCGGGAGCAGGGGATCAGCCCCAGCATTTT

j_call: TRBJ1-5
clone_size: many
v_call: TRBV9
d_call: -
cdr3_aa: CASSATTGPQPQHF
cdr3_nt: TGTGCCAGCAGCGCCACAACAGGGCCTCAGCCCCAGCATTTT

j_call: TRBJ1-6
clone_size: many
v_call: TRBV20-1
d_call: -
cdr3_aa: CSATRAGDYNSPLHF
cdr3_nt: TGCAGTGCTACGCGAGCAGGGGATTATAATTCACCCCTCCACTTT

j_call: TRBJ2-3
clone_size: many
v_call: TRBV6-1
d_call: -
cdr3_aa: CASKNVLWRDTQYF
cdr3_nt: TGTGCCAGCAAAAACGTGTTGTGGAGGGATACGCAGTATTTT

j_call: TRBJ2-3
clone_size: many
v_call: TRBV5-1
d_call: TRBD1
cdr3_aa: CASSFAGGGPDTQYF
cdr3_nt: TGCGCCAGCAGCTTCGCAGGGGGCGGGCCAGATACGCAGTATTTT

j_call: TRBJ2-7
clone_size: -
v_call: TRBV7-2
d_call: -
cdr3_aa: CASRPRSSYEQYF
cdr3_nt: TGTGCCAGCAGGCCACGTAGCTCCTACGAGCAGTACTTC

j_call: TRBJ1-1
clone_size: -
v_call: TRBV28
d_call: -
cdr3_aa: CASSRATTEAFF
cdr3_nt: TGTGCCAGCAGCCGTGCCACCACTGAAGCTTTCTTT

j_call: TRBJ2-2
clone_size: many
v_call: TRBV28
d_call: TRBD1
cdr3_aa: CASIGQGANTGELFF
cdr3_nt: TGTGCCAGCATAGGACAGGGGGCGAACACCGGGGAGCTGTTTTTT

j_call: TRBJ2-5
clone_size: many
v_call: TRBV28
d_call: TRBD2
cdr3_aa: CASSETSGGWETQYF
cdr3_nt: TGTGCCAGCAGTGAGACTAGCGGGGGTTGGGAGACCCAGTACTTC

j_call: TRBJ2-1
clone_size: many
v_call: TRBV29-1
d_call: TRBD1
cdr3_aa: CSVSGTAYNEQFF
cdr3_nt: TGCAGCGTTTCCGGGACAGCCTACAATGAGCAGTTCTTC

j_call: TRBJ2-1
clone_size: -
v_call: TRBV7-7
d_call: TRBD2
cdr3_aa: CASSSASGSSYNEQFF
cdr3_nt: TGTGCTAGCAGCTCCGCGAGCGGGAGCTCCTACAATGAGCAGTTCTTC

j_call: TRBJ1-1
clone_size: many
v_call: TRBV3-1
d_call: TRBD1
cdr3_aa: CASSRQGILAFF
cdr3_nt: TGTGCCAGCAGCCGACAGGGTATACTAGCTTTCTTT

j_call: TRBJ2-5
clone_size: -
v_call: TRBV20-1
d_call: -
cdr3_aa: CSALVACQETQYF
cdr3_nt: TGCAGTGCTCTAGTTGCCTGCCAAGAGACCCAGTACTTC

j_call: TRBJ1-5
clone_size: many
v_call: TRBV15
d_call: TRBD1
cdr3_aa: CATSPLATGGYSNQPQHF
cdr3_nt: TGTGCCACCAGCCCGCTTGCGACAGGGGGGTATAGCAATCAGCCCCAGCATTTT

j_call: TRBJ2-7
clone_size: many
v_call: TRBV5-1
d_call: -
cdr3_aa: CASSDQGGEQYF
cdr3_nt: TGCGCCAGCAGCGATCAAGGGGGCGAGCAGTACTTC